What follows are 20 T cell receptor beta chains derived from one specimen sequenced in a study of a mutant IDH1 vaccine in newly diagnosed glioma. Assay: immunoSEQ multiplex PCR; the TCRdb copy retains only in-frame clones and omits some. The table includes about 60,000 clones, about four fifths detected once. Time point reported: week 11, during vaccination. Vaccine doses each comprised 300 ug of mutant IDH1 20-mer peptide, with topical imiquimod. These TCRs' antigens remain unknown. Sequencing used PBMCs, obtained from a glioma patient whose treatment included an IDH1 peptide vaccine. The receptors shown here come from a man aged 25-45 years with glioma.

The table lists this clone with a count of one. The chain has TRBV29-1 and TRBJ2-7; 9 nucleotides line up with TRBD2. The CDR3 consists of 14 residues. The V and J ends lost 5 bases and 1 base, in that order; junction bases with no gene match: 6. Germline V gene sequence: CDR1 SQVTM, CDR2 ANQGSEA. Here the CDR3 DNA reads TGCAGCGTTAAGGGTCTAGCGGGGTCCTACGAGCAGTACTTC. It translates to CSVKGLAGSYEQYF.

The chain carries TRBV10-3 and TRBJ2-2; D is unresolved. This CDR3 has 12 residues. Germline V gene sequence: CDR1 ENHRY, CDR2 SYGVKD. V lost 10 bases and J 5 bases, leaving 11 bases between the germline ends. The CDR3 DNA reads as TGTGCCACCTCGTCTTTTACCGGGGAGCTGTTTTTT. Its protein is CATSSFTGELFF.

Here the CDR3 DNA reads TGCGCCAGCAGCTCGGGACAAGGCAAAAATCTTCCGTACGCTAACTATGGCTACACCTTC. This translates into CASSSGQGKNLPYANYGYTF. The V gene is TRBV5-1, the J gene TRBJ1-2; a possible D gene is TRBD1 (6 bases). The CDR3 covers 20 residues. Trimming took 3 bases from V and 0 from J, leaving 27 bases between them. Germline CDR1 and CDR2: SGHRS and YFSETQ.

The genes are TRBV7-7 and TRBJ2-1, with D tentatively TRBD1 (5 bases). Germline-derived CDR1 and CDR2 are SSHAT and FNYEAQ (reference sequence). CDR3 length: 17 residues. The V gene lost 5 bases and the J gene lost 1 base, with 18 bases spanning the gap. The CDR3 bases are TGTGCCAGCAGCCCATACTGGGGCGTCACATCCTACAATGAGCAGTTCTTC. Protein sequence: CASSPYWGVTSYNEQFF.

This clone came up a few times. The chain has TRBV5-6 and TRBJ2-3; 9 nucleotides match TRBD1. The CDR3 spans 15 residues. J gave up 5 bases and V 4 bases, and 8 bases lay outside the gene matches. Germline V gene lookup returns CDR1 SGHDT and CDR2 YYEEEE. The CDR3 reads CASSPGQGYRDTQYF. CDR3 nucleotide sequence: TGTGCCAGCAGCCCGGGACAGGGTTACAGAGATACGCAGTATTTT.

This clone was seen a single time. The chain recombines TRBV11-3 with TRBJ2-1; possibly TRBD1 for D (7 bases). Germline V gene sequence: CDR1 SGHNT, CDR2 YENEEA. Trimming removed 5 bases from V and 8 bases from J, with 19 bases in between. The CDR3 extends over 15 amino acids. In DNA, the CDR3 is TGTGCCAGCAGCCCAGGGGGGACAGAAAGCCATGAGCAGTTCTTC. Translated, it gives CASSPGGTESHEQFF. Based on the CDR3 plus reference TRBV11-3 and TRBJ2-1, the full variable domain is EAGVVQSPRYKIIEKKQPVAFWCNPISGHNTLYWYLQNLGQGPELLIRYENEEAVDDSQLPKDRFSAERLKGVDSTLKIQPAELGDSAVYLCASSPGGTESHEQFFGPGTRLTVL.

This clone was detected only once. The V gene is TRBV19, the J gene TRBJ1-2; the D is unclear. The germline gives CDR1 LNHDA, CDR2 SQIVND (reference sequence). The CDR3 sequence is 15 residues long. The V gene lost 5 bases and the J gene lost 3 bases, with 16 bases spanning the gap. CDR3 nucleotides: TGTGCCAGTAGTTCCCGTTATGGTGGAGACTATGGCTACACCTTC. Protein sequence: CASSSRYGGDYGYTF.

V is TRBV5-4 and J is TRBJ1-2; D not resolved. This CDR3 is built from 13 residues. V lost 4 bases and J lost 7, with 14 bases in between. Germline V gene lookup returns CDR1 SGHNT and CDR2 YYREEE (reference sequence). The CDR3 sequence: CASSVGRDGGYTF. CDR3 bases: TGTGCCAGCAGCGTAGGACGGGATGGTGGCTACACCTTC.

The V call is TRBV28, the J call TRBJ2-7; TRBD2 matches at 7 bases. V shed 5 bases and J 4 bases; nucleotides not matched to a gene: 8. The CDR3 consists of 14 residues. Germline V gene data show CDR1 as MDHEN and CDR2 as SYDVKM. The CDR3 sequence: CASSPGGSAYEQYF. The CDR3 DNA is TGTGCCAGCAGTCCCGGCGGGAGTGCTTACGAGCAGTACTTC.

This clone has more than one count but fewer than ten. This sequence joins TRBV4-3 and TRBJ1-4; no firm D call. Germline CDR1 and CDR2: LGHNA and YSLEER. The V end was cut by 4 bases, the J end by 8 bases, with 14 bases between. The CDR3 totals 14 residues. CDR3 bases: TGCGCCAGCAGCCTAGACTCAATGGGGGAAAAACTGTTTTTT. It codes for CASSLDSMGEKLFF.

The chain uses TRBV6-5 and TRBJ2-7, with 8 nucleotides matching TRBD1. The junction had 8 bases not matched to a gene; V was cut back by 6 bases and J by 7 bases. The germline V gene has CDR1 MNHEY and CDR2 SVGAGI. The CDR3 length is 13 residues. The CDR3 protein is CASRQDRAGEQYF. As DNA, the CDR3 is TGTGCCAGCAGACAGGACAGGGCAGGGGAGCAGTACTTC.

To note about this clone: Other DNA sequences in the same sample also yield this CDR3. The V call is TRBV9, the J call TRBJ2-3; 11 positions agree with TRBD2. This CDR3 region has 17 residues. CDR1 is SGDLS and CDR2 is YYNGEE in the germline V gene. Losses at the gene ends were 0 bases for V and 9 bases for J; bases not matched to a gene: 12. CDR3 DNA: TGTGCCAGCAGCGTAGTCGCCGAGAGGCTAGCGGGAGGCACGCAGTATTTT. Amino acids: CASSVVAERLAGGTQYF.

The V call is TRBV19, the J call TRBJ1-5; 7 nucleotides align to TRBD1. Germline V gene sequence: CDR1 LNHDA, CDR2 SQIVND (reference sequence). V lost 2 bases and J lost 4; bases outside the gene matches: 5. This CDR3 comprises 15 residues. DNA for the CDR3: TGTGCCAGTAGTATAAACAGGGGAGGTAATCAGCCCCAGCATTTT. This encodes CASSINRGGNQPQHF.

The V gene is TRBV18, the J gene TRBJ2-2, with D tentatively TRBD1 (5 bases). The CDR3 extends over 14 amino acids. Germline V gene data show CDR1 as KGHSH and CDR2 as LQKENI. With 8 bases removed from V and 5 bases from J, the gap between germline ends came to 15 bases. The chain's CDR3 is CASRSTDDTGELFF. CDR3 nucleotides: TGTGCCAGCCGTTCGACAGATGATACCGGGGAGCTGTTTTTT.

The sample holds a few counts of this clone. The chain has TRBV15 and TRBJ1-1; possible D gene TRBD1, 6 bases. The germline V gene encodes CDR1 LNHNV and CDR2 YYDKDF (reference sequence). The V end was cut by 0 bases, the J end by 8 bases, with 13 bases between. This CDR3 has 14 residues. The chain's CDR3 is CATSRDPDSHEAFF. For the CDR3, the DNA is TGTGCCACCAGCAGAGATCCGGACAGCCACGAAGCTTTCTTT.

There are a few counts of this clone. The chain couples TRBV19 to TRBJ1-1; D remains ambiguous. The CDR3 has 12 amino acids. V was cut by 3 bases and J by 4 bases, with 6 bases left in between. Germline lookup yields CDR1 LNHDA and CDR2 SQIVND (reference sequence). CDR3 residues: CASSILGTEAFF. CDR3 DNA: TGTGCCAGTAGTATTTTGGGCACTGAAGCTTTCTTT.

The rearrangement uses TRBV28 and TRBJ1-2, with a weak D call TRBD1 (5 bases). The V gene lost 3 bases and the J gene lost 8 bases, with 13 bases spanning the gap. The germline CDR1 and CDR2 sequences are MDHEN and SYDVKM. The CDR3 contains 13 residues. CDR3 DNA: TGTGCCAGCAGTTTCTCAGGGAATCAGGGCTACACCTTC. It translates to CASSFSGNQGYTF.

The chain couples TRBV11-1 to TRBJ2-3; 7 bases are a match to TRBD2. V was pared by 2 bases and J by 0 bases, with 5 bases of the junction left unmatched. Per germline, CDR1 SGHAT and CDR2 FQDESV (reference sequence). The CDR3 contains 16 residues. CDR3 nucleotide sequence: TGTGCCAGCAGCTTATACGCGGGGGTAAGCACAGATACGCAGTATTTT. It is translated as CASSLYAGVSTDTQYF.

This sequence joins TRBV6-6 and TRBJ1-2; 9 positions match TRBD1. CDR1 is MNHNY and CDR2 is SVGAGI in the germline V gene (reference sequence). Trimming at V came to 6 bases and at J to 4 bases, leaving 9 bases not matched to a gene. The CDR3 is made up of 15 amino acids. The CDR3 protein is CASRPPGQGSYGYTF. CDR3 DNA sequence: TGTGCCAGCAGACCACCGGGACAGGGCTCCTATGGCTACACCTTC.

This chain uses TRBV7-9 with TRBJ1-5, with a tentative D call TRBD1 (6 bases). This CDR3 comprises 14 residues. Germline V gene lookup returns CDR1 SEHNR and CDR2 FQNEAQ (reference sequence). Trimming removed 5 bases from V and 0 bases from J, with 8 bases in between. This CDR3 reads CASSTGISNQPQHF. DNA of the CDR3: TGTGCCAGCAGCACAGGGATTAGCAATCAGCCCCAGCATTTT. Variable domain in full (rest from reference TRBV7-9 and TRBJ1-5): DTGVSQNPRHKITKRGQNVTFRCDPISEHNRLYWYRQTLGQGPEFLTYFQNEAQLEKSRLLSDRFSAERPKGSFSTLEIQRTEQGDSAMYLCASSTGISNQPQHFGDGTRLSIL.